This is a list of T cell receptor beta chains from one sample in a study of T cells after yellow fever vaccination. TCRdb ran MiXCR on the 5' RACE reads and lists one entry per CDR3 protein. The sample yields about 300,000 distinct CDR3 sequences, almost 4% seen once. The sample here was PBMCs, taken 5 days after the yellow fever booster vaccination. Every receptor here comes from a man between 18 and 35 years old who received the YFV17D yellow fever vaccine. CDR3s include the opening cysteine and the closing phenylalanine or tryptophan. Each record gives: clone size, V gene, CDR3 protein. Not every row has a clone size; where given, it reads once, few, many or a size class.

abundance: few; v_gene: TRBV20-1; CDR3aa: CSATPGLGRAVGTDTQYF
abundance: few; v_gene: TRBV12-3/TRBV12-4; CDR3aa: CASSALFPSSTDTQYF
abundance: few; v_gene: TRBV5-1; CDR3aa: CASSEDRTYNEQFF
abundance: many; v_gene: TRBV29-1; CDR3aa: CSVPLSGGYNEQFF
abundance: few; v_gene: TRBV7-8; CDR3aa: CASSSPAGTGGFTDTQYF
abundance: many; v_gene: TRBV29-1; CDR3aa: CSVRGPTGLGRTEAFF
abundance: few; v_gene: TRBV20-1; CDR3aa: CSALGPINQPQHF
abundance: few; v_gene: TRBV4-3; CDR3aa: CASSQEIGGGNYGYTF
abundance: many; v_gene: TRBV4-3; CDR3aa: CASSLLIGHTNQPQHF
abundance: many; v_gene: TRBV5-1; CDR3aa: CASSRGLLYEQYF
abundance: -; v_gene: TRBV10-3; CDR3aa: CAISGDPGAGTEAFF
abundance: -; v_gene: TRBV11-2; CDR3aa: CATSRDRVQEGQYF
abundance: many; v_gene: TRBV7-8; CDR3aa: CASSPGTTAGNEQFF
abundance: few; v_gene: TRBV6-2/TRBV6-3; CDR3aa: CASTLSGYNEQFF
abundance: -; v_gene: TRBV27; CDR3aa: CASSPLGFHEQYF
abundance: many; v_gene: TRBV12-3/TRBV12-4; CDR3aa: CASSFLGGRTGELFF